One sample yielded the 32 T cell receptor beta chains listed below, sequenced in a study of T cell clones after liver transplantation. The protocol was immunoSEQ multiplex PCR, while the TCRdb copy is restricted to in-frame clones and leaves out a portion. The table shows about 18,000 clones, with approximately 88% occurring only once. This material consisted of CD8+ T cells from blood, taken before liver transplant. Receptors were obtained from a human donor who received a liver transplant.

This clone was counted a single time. Here the CDR3 reads CASTYGDTEAFF. CDR3 nucleotides: TGTGCCAGCACCTACGGGGACACTGAAGCTTTCTTT. The chain uses TRBV5-4 and TRBJ1-1, with D uncertain. V dropped 6 bases and J dropped 3 bases, with 9 bases sitting between them. The CDR3 sequence is 12 residues long. CDR1 and CDR2 (germline): SGHNT, YYREEE (reference sequence).

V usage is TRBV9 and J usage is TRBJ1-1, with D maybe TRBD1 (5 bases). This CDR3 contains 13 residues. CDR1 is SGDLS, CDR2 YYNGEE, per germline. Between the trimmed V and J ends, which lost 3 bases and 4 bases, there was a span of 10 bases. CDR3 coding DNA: TGTGCCAGCAGCGCTGGGGCTGTCACTGAAGCTTTCTTT. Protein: CASSAGAVTEAFF. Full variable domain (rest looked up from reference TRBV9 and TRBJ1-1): DSGVTQTPKHLITATGQRVTLRCSPRSGDLSVYWYQQSLDQGLQFLIQYYNGEERAKGNILERFSAQQFPDLHSELNLSSLELGDSALYFCASSAGAVTEAFFGQGTRLTVV.

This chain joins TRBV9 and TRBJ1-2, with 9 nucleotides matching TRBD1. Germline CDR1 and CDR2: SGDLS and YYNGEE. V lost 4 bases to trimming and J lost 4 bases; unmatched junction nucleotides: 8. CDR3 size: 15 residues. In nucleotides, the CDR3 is TGTGCCAGCAGCCCCTATCTGGGACAGGGCTATGGCTACACCTTC. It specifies CASSPYLGQGYGYTF.

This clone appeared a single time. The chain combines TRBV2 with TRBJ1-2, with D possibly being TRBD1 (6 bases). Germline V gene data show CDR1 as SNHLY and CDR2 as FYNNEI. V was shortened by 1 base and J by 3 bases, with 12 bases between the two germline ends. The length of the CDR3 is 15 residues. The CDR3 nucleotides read TGTGCCAGCAGTGAAGAAGGCAGGGGAGACTATGGCTACACCTTC. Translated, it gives CASSEEGRGDYGYTF.

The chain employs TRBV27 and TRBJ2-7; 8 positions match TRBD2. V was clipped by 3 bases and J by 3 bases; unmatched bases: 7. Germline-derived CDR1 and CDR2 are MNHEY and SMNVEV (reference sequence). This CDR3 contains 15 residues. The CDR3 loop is CASSFGVAGHYEQYF. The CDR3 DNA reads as TGTGCCAGCAGTTTCGGGGTAGCGGGACACTACGAGCAGTACTTC.

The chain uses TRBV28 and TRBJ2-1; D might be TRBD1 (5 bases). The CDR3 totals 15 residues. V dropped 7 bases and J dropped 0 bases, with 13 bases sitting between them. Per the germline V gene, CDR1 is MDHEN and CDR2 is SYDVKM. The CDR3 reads CASIHRPTSYNEQFF. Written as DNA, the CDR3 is TGTGCCAGCATTCACAGGCCTACCTCCTACAATGAGCAGTTCTTC.

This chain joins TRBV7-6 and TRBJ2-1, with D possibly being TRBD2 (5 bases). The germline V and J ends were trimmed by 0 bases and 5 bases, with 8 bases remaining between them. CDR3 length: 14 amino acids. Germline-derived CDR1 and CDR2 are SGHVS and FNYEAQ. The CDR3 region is CASSLAEAHNEQFF. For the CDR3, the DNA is TGTGCCAGCAGCTTAGCGGAGGCCCACAATGAGCAGTTCTTC. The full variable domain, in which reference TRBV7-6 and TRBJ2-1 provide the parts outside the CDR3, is GAGVSQSPRYKVTKRGQDVALRCDPISGHVSLYWYRQALGQGPEFLTYFNYEAQQDKSGLPNDRFSAERPEGSISTLTIQRTEQRDSAMYRCASSLAEAHNEQFFGPGTRLTVL.

CDR3: CASSYSEWEQFF. DNA of the CDR3: TGTGCCAGCAGTTACTCTGAGTGGGAGCAGTTCTTC. The rearrangement uses TRBV6-7 and TRBJ2-1; the D is unclear. TRBV6-7 is an ORF; its function is uncertain. Trimming stripped 0 bases from V and 10 bases from J, with 7 bases between. The CDR3 loop spans 12 amino acids.

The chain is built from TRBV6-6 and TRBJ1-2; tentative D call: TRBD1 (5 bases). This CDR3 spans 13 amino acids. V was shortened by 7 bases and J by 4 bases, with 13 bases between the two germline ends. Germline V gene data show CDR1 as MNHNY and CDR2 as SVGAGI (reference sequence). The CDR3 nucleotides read TGTGCCAGCACCGAAACGGGGGGCTATGGCTACACCTTC. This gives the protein CASTETGGYGYTF.

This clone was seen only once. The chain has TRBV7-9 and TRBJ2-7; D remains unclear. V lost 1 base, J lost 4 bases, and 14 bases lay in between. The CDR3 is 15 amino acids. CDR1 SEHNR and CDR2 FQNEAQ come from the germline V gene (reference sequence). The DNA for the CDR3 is TGTGCCAGCAGCTTAGGGGTTGGGGAAATTTACGAGCAGTACTTC. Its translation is CASSLGVGEIYEQYF.

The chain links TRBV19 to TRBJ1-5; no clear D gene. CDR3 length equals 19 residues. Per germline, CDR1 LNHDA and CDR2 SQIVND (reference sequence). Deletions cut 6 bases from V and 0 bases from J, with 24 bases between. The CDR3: CASSAHAGPAGGSNQPQHF. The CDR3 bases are TGTGCCAGTAGCGCCCATGCGGGCCCGGCCGGCGGTAGCAATCAGCCCCAGCATTTT.

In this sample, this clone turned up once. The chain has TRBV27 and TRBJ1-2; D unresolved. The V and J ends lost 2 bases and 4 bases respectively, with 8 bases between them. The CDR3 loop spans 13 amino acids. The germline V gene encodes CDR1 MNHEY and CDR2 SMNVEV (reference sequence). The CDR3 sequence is CASSLGVSYGYTF. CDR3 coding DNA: TGTGCCAGCAGTTTAGGGGTCAGCTATGGCTACACCTTC.

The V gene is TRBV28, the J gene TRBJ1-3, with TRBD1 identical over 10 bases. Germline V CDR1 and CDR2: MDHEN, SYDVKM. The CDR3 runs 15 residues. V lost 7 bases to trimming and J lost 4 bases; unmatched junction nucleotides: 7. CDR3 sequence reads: CASTDRGLVGNTIYF. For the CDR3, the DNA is TGTGCCAGCACCGACAGGGGGCTAGTCGGAAACACCATATATTTT.

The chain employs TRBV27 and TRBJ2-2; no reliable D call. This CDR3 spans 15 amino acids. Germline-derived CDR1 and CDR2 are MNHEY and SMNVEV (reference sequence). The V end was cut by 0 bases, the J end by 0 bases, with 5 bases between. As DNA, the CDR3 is TGTGCCAGCAGTTTATCCCCAACGAACACCGGGGAGCTGTTTTTT. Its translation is CASSLSPTNTGELFF.

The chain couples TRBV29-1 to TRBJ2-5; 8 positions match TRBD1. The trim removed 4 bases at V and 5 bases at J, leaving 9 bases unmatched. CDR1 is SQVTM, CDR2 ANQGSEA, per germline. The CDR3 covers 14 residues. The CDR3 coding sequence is TGCAGCGTTGTAGTGTCCGGACAGGGCGAGACCCAGTACTTC. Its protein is CSVVVSGQGETQYF.

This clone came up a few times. CDR3 residues: CASRYQGAWGYTF. CDR3 DNA: TGTGCCAGCAGGTACCAGGGGGCTTGGGGCTACACCTTC. J is TRBJ1-2 and V is TRBV5-6, with TRBD1 matching over 8 bases. The CDR3 has 13 amino acids. The V gene's germline CDR1 is SGHDT and CDR2 YYEEEE. V lost 5 bases, J lost 8 bases, and 8 bases stayed unmatched.

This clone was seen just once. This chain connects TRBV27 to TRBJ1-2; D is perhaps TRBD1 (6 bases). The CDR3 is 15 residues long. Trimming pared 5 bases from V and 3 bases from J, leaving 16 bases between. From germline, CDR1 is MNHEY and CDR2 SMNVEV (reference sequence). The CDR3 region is CASSLTRGGHYGYTF. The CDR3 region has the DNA TGTGCCAGCAGTCTCACAAGGGGGGGGCACTATGGCTACACCTTC.

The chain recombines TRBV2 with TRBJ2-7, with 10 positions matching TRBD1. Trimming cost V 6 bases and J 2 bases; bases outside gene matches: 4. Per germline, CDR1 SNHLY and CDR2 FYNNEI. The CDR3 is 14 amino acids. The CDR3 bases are TGTGCCAGCAGAGGGGGACAGGGGCCCTACGAGCAGTACTTC. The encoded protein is CASRGGQGPYEQYF.

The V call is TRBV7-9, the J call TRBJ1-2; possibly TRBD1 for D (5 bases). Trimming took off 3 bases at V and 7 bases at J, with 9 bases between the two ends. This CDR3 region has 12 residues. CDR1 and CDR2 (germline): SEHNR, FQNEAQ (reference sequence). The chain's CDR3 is CASSFGTGGYTF. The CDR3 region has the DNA TGTGCCAGCAGCTTTGGAACAGGTGGCTACACCTTC. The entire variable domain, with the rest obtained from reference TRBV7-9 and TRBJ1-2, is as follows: DTGVSQNPRHKITKRGQNVTFRCDPISEHNRLYWYRQTLGQGPEFLTYFQNEAQLEKSRLLSDRFSAERPKGSFSTLEIQRTEQGDSAMYLCASSFGTGGYTFGSGTRLTVV.

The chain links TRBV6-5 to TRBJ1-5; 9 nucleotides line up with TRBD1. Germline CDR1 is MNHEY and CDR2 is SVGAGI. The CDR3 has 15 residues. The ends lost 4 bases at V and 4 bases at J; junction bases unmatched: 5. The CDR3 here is CASSSSGTGNQPQHF. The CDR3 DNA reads TGTGCCAGCAGTTCTTCCGGGACAGGGAATCAGCCCCAGCATTTT.

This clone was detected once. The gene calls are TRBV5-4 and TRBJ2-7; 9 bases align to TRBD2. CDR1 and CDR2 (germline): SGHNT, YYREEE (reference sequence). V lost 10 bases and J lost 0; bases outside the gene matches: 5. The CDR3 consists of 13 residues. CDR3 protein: CASRTSDSYEQYF. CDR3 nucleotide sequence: TGTGCCTCTAGGACTAGCGACTCCTACGAGCAGTACTTC.

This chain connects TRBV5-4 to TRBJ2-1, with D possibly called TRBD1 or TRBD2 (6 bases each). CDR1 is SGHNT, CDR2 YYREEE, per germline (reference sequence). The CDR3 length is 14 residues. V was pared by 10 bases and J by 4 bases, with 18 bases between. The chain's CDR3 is CAFEGEAVYNEQFF. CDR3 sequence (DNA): TGTGCCTTTGAGGGGGAGGCAGTTTACAATGAGCAGTTCTTC.

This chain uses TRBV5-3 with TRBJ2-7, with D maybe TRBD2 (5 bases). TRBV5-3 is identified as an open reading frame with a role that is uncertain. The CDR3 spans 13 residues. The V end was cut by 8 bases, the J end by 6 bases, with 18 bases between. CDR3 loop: CASRPVGGGEQYF. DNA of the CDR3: TGTGCCAGCAGGCCGGTCGGAGGTGGCGAGCAGTACTTC.

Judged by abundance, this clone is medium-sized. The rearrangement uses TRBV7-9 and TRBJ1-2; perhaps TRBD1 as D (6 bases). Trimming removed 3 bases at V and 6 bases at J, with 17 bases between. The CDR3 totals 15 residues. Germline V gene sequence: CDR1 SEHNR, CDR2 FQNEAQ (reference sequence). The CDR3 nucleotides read TGTGCCAGCAGCTTCCTCCCCCGGGACACTCATGGCTACACCTTC. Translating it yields CASSFLPRDTHGYTF.

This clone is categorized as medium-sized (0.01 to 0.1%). CDR3 sequence reads: CASSSPSAPYEQYF. The CDR3 DNA follows: TGTGCCAGCAGTTCCCCTTCGGCCCCCTACGAGCAGTACTTC. The chain links TRBV28 to TRBJ2-7; no definite D call. This CDR3 has 14 residues. V lost 4 bases and J lost 2, with 12 bases in between. Germline V lookup: CDR1 MDHEN, CDR2 SYDVKM.

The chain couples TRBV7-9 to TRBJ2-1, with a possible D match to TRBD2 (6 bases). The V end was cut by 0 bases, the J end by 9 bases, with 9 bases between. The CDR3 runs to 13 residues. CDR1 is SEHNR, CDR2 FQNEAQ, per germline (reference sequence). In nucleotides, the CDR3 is TGTGCCAGCAGCTTAGCACTAGCAGCTGAGCAGTTCTTC. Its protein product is CASSLALAAEQFF.

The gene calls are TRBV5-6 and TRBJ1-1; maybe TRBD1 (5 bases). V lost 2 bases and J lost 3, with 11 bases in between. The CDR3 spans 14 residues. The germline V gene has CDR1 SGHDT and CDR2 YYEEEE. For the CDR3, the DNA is TGTGCCAGCAGCTTTGGGGGGATTGACACTGAAGCTTTCTTT. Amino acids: CASSFGGIDTEAFF.

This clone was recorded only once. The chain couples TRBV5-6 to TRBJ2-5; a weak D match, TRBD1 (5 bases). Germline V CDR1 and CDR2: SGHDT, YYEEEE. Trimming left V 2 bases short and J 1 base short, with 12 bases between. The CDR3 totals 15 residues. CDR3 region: CASSFGQGSQETQYF. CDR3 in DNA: TGTGCCAGCAGCTTCGGTCAGGGTAGCCAAGAGACCCAGTACTTC.

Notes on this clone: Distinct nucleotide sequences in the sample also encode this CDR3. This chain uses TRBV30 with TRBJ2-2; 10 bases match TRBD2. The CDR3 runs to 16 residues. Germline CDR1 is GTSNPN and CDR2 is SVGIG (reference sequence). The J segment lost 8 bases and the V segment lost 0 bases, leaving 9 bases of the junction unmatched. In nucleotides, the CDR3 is TGTGCCTGGAGTGTACCAGCGGGAGGGGCGGGAGGGGAGCTGTTTTTT. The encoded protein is CAWSVPAGGAGGELFF.

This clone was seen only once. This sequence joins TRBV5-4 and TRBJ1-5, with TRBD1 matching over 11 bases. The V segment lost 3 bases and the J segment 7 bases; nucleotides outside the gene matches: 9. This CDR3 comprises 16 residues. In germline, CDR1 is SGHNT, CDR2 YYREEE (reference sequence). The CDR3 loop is CASSSRDRGSRQPQHF. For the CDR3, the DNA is TGTGCCAGCAGCTCCCGGGACAGGGGGTCGAGACAGCCCCAGCATTTT.

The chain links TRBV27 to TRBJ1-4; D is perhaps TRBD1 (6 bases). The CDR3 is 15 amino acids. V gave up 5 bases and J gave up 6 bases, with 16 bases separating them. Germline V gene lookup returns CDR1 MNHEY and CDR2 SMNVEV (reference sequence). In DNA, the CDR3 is TGTGCCAGCAGTGTTACCGGGACAATGTATGAAAAACTGTTTTTT. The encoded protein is CASSVTGTMYEKLFF.

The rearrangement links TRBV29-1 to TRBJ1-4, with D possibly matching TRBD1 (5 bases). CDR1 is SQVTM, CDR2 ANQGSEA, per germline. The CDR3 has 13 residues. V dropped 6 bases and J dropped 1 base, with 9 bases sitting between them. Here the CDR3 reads CSVRDRTNEKLFF. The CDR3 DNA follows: TGCAGCGTGAGGGACCGAACTAATGAAAAACTGTTTTTT.